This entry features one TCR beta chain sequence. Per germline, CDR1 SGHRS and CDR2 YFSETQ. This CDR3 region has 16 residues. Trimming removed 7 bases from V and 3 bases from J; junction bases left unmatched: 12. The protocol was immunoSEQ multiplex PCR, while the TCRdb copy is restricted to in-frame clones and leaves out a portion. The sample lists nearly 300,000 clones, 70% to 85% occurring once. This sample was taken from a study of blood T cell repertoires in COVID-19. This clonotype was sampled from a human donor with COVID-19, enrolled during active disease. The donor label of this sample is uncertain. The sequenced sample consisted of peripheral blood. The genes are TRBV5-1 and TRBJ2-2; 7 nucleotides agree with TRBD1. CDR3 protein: CASSPEGAVDTGELFF. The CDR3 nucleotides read TGCGCCAGCTCCCCCGAGGGGGCGGTGGACACCGGGGAGCTGTTTTTT.